Reported below is one T cell receptor (beta chain). Clones were sequenced by immunoSEQ multiplex PCR, and TCRdb holds only the in-frame ones, with some missing. The sample has about 15,000 clones, roughly 40% seen once. Noted time point: after neoadjuvant nivolumab, at surgical resection. Germline values: CDR1 MNHEY, CDR2 SVGAGI. V lost 5 bases, J lost 3 bases, and 1 base stayed unmatched. The CDR3 loop spans 13 amino acids. This sample is part of a study of neoadjuvant anti-PD-1 for oral cavity cancer. Study overall: Before surgery, most patients got three to four biweekly 3 mg/kg nivolumab doses.

This chain joins TRBV6-5 and TRBJ1-2; 9 bases fit TRBD1. Sample: tumor tissue, taken after nivolumab (anti-PD-1) treatment. This receptor was identified in a person aged 40 to 85 with oral cavity squamous cell carcinoma. The CDR3 region is CASSGDRDYGYTF. The CDR3 nucleotides read TGTGCCAGCAGTGGGGACAGGGACTATGGCTACACCTTC.